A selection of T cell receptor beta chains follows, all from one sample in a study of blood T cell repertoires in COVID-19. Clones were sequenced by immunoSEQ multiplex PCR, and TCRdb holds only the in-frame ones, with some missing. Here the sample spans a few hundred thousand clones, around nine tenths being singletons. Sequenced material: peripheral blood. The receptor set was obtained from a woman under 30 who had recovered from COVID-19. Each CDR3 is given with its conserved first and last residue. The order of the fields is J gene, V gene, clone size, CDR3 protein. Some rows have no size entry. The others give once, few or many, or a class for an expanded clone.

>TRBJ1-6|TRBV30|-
CAWSALLTGSPLHF
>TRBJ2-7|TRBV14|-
CASSFTGQGFGEQYF
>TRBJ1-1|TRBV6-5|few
CASKARVDTEAFF
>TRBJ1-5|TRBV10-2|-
CASSEVRGNQPQHF
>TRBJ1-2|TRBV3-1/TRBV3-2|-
CASSQGGRSTF
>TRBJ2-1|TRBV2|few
CASSEDERIRQNSYNEQFF
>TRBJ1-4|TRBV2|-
CASSEDRGQGIENEKLFF
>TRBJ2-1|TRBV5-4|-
CASSLGMGVNEQFF
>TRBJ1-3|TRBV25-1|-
CASSFSREAGNTIYF
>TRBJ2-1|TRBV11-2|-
CASSSGGQRRTSSPNEQFF
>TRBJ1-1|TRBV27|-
CASSLSSPRSGGTEAFF
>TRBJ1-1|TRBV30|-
CAWNRNTEAFF
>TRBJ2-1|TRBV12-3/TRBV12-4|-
CASSRPADEQFF
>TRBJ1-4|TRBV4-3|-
CASSRASNNEKLFF
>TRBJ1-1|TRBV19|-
CASSISHQGAMNTEAFF
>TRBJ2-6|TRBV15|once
CATSREGGHLPSPGANVLTF
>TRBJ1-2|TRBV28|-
CASSFPGGGSYGYTF
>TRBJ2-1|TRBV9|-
CASRSSGSNEQFF
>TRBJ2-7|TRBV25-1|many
CASSVVLGPKAEQYF
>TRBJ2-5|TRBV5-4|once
CASSSLGQGEWETQYF
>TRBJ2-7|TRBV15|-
CATSEREPYEQYF
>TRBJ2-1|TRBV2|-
CAGRGLEKLNEQFF
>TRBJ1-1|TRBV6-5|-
CASSYSGGLNTEAFF
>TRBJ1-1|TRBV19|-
CASSIGTAIEAFF
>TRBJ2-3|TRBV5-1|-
CASSLAQRSTDTQYF
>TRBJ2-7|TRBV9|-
CASSVEVRATPTYEQYF
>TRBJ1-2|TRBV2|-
CASSLPGGTGAKLIYGYTF
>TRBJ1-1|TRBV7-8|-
CASRREGNTEAFF
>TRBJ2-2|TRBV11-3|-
CASSLDPGLAGGRNTGELFF
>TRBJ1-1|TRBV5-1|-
CASSFEIARVNTEAFF
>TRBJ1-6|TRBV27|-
CASGHTGGGGSPLHF
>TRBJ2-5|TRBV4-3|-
CASSQGYQLDRTQYF
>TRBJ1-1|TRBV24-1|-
CATSDFAGMNTEAFF
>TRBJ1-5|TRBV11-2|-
CASSLVAGVNQPQHF
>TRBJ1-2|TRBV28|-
CASSLRTVLSYTF
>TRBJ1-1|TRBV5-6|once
CASSFGYLMNTEAFF
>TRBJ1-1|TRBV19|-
CASSSPQGNTEAFF
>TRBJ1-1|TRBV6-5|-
CASSYSGGANTEAFF
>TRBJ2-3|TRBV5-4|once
CASSLATRVSDTQYF
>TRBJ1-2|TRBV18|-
CASSPRGRTLYGYTF
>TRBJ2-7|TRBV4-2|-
CASSQEILAGSYEQYF
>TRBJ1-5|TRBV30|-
CAWSVSRDRGYNQPQHF
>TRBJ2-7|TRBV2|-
CASSVTGGSKPYEQYF
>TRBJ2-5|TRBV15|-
CATSTQGWSETQYF